This entry lists 19 T cell receptor beta chains sequenced from one sample in a study of blood T cell repertoires in COVID-19. The assay was immunoSEQ multiplex PCR, and TCRdb's table has in-frame clones only and misses some. This table has 90,000 or so clones, 88% appearing once. The sample taken for sequencing was peripheral blood. The receptor source for this set is a man aged 60 to 69 with acute or convalescent COVID-19.

The chain combines TRBV11-2 with TRBJ1-2, with D possibly being TRBD1 (6 bases). There are 13 residues in the CDR3. V lost 5 bases and J 7 bases, leaving 14 bases between the germline ends. Germline V gene lookup returns CDR1 SGHAT and CDR2 FQNNGV. CDR3 sequence (DNA): TGTGCCAGCAGCCCCGGGACACAGCGTGGCTACACCTTC. It yields the protein CASSPGTQRGYTF.

CDR3 sequence (DNA): TGTGCCAGCAGTTTTGCTAGCTACGAGCAGTACTTC. It specifies CASSFASYEQYF. This chain links TRBV12-3 or TRBV12-4 with TRBJ2-7; D gene ambiguous. This CDR3 spans 12 amino acids. V dropped 3 bases and J dropped 3 bases, with 6 bases sitting between them.

The V gene is TRBV12-2, the J gene TRBJ2-1; the table calls TRBD2, which could not be checked here. TRBV12-2 is a known pseudogene. The CDR3 runs 12 residues. The DNA for the CDR3 is TGTGCAAGCCCGGCGGGCGGTAATGAGCAGTTCTTC. Translating gives CASPAGGNEQFF.

V and J are TRBV24-1 and TRBJ2-2; D is possibly TRBD1 (6 bases). Trimming pared 3 bases from V and 4 bases from J, leaving 23 bases between. The CDR3 has 19 amino acids. CDR1 and CDR2 from the germline V gene are KGHDR and SFDVKD. The DNA for the CDR3 is TGTGCCACCAGTGATACAACACGGGACATTCTTGGTACCACCGGGGAGCTGTTTTTT. Protein sequence: CATSDTTRDILGTTGELFF.

This rearrangement joins TRBV2 to TRBJ1-2; D unresolved. Between the trimmed V and J ends, which lost 4 bases and 0 bases, there was a span of 30 bases. Germline V gene sequence: CDR1 SNHLY, CDR2 FYNNEI. The CDR3 consists of 21 residues. The CDR3 DNA is TGTGCCAGCAGTGCCCCGTTGTTCTTCGATAGCGGACCTAATTCTAACTATGGCTACACCTTC. Encoded protein: CASSAPLFFDSGPNSNYGYTF.

The chain carries TRBV9 and TRBJ2-7; TRBD2 might be the D (6 bases). V was pared by 5 bases and J by 2 bases, with 17 bases between. CDR1 and CDR2 from the germline V gene are SGDLS and YYNGEE. CDR3 size: 15 residues. The CDR3 coding sequence is TGTGCCAGCAGTTACGGGACTTCAGCTACCTACGAGCAGTACTTC. Its protein is CASSYGTSATYEQYF.

The rearrangement uses TRBV10-3 and TRBJ2-2; 10 nucleotides align to TRBD2. Looked up from germline, CDR1 is ENHRY and CDR2 is SYGVKD. With 0 bases clipped from V and 5 bases from J, the junction kept 9 bases outside the gene matches. The CDR3 contains 18 residues. The CDR3 DNA follows: TGTGCCATCAGTGAGTCGAAACTAGCGGGGTTGCAAACCGGGGAGCTGTTTTTT. Translating gives CAISESKLAGLQTGELFF.

This sequence joins TRBV19 and TRBJ1-6; a weak D match, TRBD1 (5 bases). This CDR3 is built from 15 residues. Per the germline V gene, CDR1 is LNHDA and CDR2 is SQIVND (reference sequence). Trimming cost V 2 bases and J 10 bases, with 15 bases left between them. The DNA for the CDR3 is TGTGCCAGTAGTATACAGCCAGGGTCTGGGTCACCCCTCCACTTT. It yields the protein CASSIQPGSGSPLHF.

The V gene is TRBV6-2 or TRBV6-3, the J gene TRBJ1-2; TRBD1 aligns across 8 bases. The CDR3 runs 14 residues. Germline CDR1 and CDR2: MNHEY and SVGEGT. J gave up 4 bases and V 6 bases, and 7 bases lay outside the gene matches. In nucleotides, the CDR3 is TGTGCCAGCAGCAAGGACAGGGATCTCTATGGCTACACCTTC. Translation gives CASSKDRDLYGYTF.

The chain has TRBV5-1 and TRBJ2-3; the match to TRBD2 covers 13 bases. Unmatched junction bases numbered 4, after V lost 1 base and J lost 5 bases. The V gene's germline CDR1 is SGHRS and CDR2 YFSETQ. The CDR3 has 16 amino acids. DNA of the CDR3: TGCGCCAGCAGCTTGCCCACTAGCGGGGGGGGAGATACGCAGTATTTT. Translated: CASSLPTSGGGDTQYF.

The V gene is TRBV6-5, the J gene TRBJ1-2; D ambiguous. The length of the CDR3 is 12 residues. Per germline, CDR1 MNHEY and CDR2 SVGAGI. V lost 6 bases and J 6 bases, leaving 11 bases between the germline ends. CDR3 coding DNA: TGTGCCAGCAGACGGGATGAACATGGCTACACCTTC. Protein: CASRRDEHGYTF.

The V and J genes are TRBV29-1 and TRBJ2-5; 14 nucleotides align to TRBD2. The germline CDR1 and CDR2 sequences are SQVTM and ANQGSEA. J was trimmed by 4 bases and V by 3 bases; bases with no gene match: 10. This CDR3 has 17 residues. The CDR3 sequence is CSVDLGLAGVDGETQYF. Here the CDR3 DNA reads TGCAGCGTTGATTTGGGACTAGCGGGAGTGGATGGAGAGACCCAGTACTTC.

This chain uses TRBV5-1 with TRBJ2-7; 8 bases are a match to TRBD2. V shed 2 bases and J 3 bases; nucleotides not matched to a gene: 4. The V gene's germline CDR1 is SGHRS and CDR2 YFSETQ. The CDR3 covers 14 residues. In DNA form, the CDR3 reads TGCGCCAGCAGCTTACTAGCGGAAAACTACGAGCAGTACTTC. Amino acid sequence: CASSLLAENYEQYF.

The chain joins TRBV5-1 to TRBJ2-7; no reliable D call. Germline CDR1 reads SGHRS; CDR2 reads YFSETQ. There are 14 residues in the CDR3. V lost 0 bases, J lost 3 bases, and 10 bases lay in between. The CDR3 DNA reads as TGCGCCAGCAGCTTGGGGGCAGAAAACTACGAGCAGTACTTC. Protein product: CASSLGAENYEQYF.

The rearrangement uses TRBV5-1 and TRBJ2-7; 7 bases agree with TRBD1. The J segment lost 3 bases and the V segment lost 0 bases, leaving 6 bases of the junction unmatched. The CDR3 sequence is 15 residues long. Germline CDR1 reads SGHRS; CDR2 reads YFSETQ. The CDR3 protein is CASSLVVGGSYEQYF. In nucleotides, the CDR3 is TGCGCCAGCAGCTTGGTGGTAGGGGGCAGCTACGAGCAGTACTTC.

The chain joins TRBV30 to TRBJ2-3; D is uncertain. CDR3 length: 12 residues. Trimming took 4 bases from V and 4 from J, leaving 9 bases between them. Germline lookup yields CDR1 GTSNPN and CDR2 SVGIG (reference sequence). The CDR3 DNA is TGTGCCTGGAATTTGTCTCCAGATACGCAGTATTTT. This translates into CAWNLSPDTQYF.

V is TRBV6-1 and J is TRBJ1-2; the D gene is possibly TRBD1 (5 bases). Looked up from germline, CDR1 is MNHNS and CDR2 is SASEGT. The ends were cut back, 3 bases at V and 3 bases at J, with 14 bases in the middle. This CDR3 comprises 15 residues. The CDR3 nucleotides are TGTGCCAGCAGTGAGGGAGGGGCGCGGTACTATGGCTACACCTTC. Translating it yields CASSEGGARYYGYTF.

The rearrangement links TRBV6-5 to TRBJ1-2; 8 positions agree with TRBD1. The CDR3 sequence is 14 residues long. Losses at the gene ends were 2 bases for V and 7 bases for J; bases not matched to a gene: 6. CDR1 and CDR2 (germline): MNHEY, SVGAGI. CDR3 residues: CASSYRDRSSGYTF. The CDR3 nucleotides are TGTGCCAGCAGTTACCGGGACAGGTCAAGTGGCTACACCTTC.

This chain links TRBV18 with TRBJ2-7, with D possibly TRBD2 on 5 matching bases. CDR1 is KGHSH and CDR2 is LQKENI in the germline V gene. The CDR3 is made up of 14 amino acids. Deletions cut 3 bases from V and 2 bases from J, with 11 bases between. The DNA of the CDR3 is TGTGCCAGCTCACCCTTTAGGGAGCCCTACGAGCAGTACTTC. Encoded protein: CASSPFREPYEQYF.